These 21 T cell receptor beta chains came from one sample sequenced in a study of T cell responses to AZD1222 COVID-19 vaccine. Using immunoSEQ multiplex PCR, the repertoire was profiled, and TCRdb retains in-frame clones only, with some absent. The profile shows about 76,000 clones, more than 60% of them singletons. Source: peripheral blood, taken 28 days after the second dose of the MenACWY control vaccine. Source of these receptors: an adult who received the MenACWY meningococcal vaccine as a control.

The chain combines TRBV7-8 with TRBJ1-3; D ambiguous. Germline V lookup: CDR1 SGHVS, CDR2 FQNEAQ. Trimming shortened V by 1 base and J by 0 bases, and 4 bases separated the two germline ends. The CDR3 has 14 amino acids. This CDR3 reads CASSLGISGNTIYF. CDR3 DNA sequence: TGTGCCAGCAGCTTAGGTATCTCTGGAAACACCATATATTTT. Variable domain in full (rest from reference TRBV7-8 and TRBJ1-3): GAGVSQSPRYKVAKRGQDVALRCDPISGHVSLFWYQQALGQGPEFLTYFQNEAQLDKSGLPSDRFFAERPEGSVSTLKIQRTQQEDSAVYLCASSLGISGNTIYFGEGSWLTVV.

The V call is TRBV7-8, the J call TRBJ1-6; D not certain. Trimming cost V 0 bases and J 7 bases, with 10 bases left between them. The CDR3 is made up of 15 amino acids. In germline, CDR1 is SGHVS, CDR2 FQNEAQ. CDR3 region: CASSLARAPNSPLHF. The DNA for the CDR3 is TGTGCCAGCAGCTTAGCGAGGGCCCCCAATTCACCCCTCCACTTT.

This clone has just one count. V is TRBV14 and J is TRBJ1-3, with D uncertain. From germline, CDR1 is SGHDN and CDR2 FVKESK. This CDR3 has 16 amino acids. Deletions cut 1 base from V and 2 bases from J, with 12 bases between. The CDR3: CASSQVIGLTGNTIYF. The CDR3 nucleotides are TGTGCCAGCAGCCAAGTCATTGGACTTACTGGAAACACCATATATTTT. Drawing the rest from reference TRBV14 and TRBJ1-3, the complete variable domain is EAGVTQFPSHSVIEKGQTVTLRCDPISGHDNLYWYRRVMGKEIKFLLHFVKESKQDESGMPNNRFLAERTGGTYSTLKVQPAELEDSGVYFCASSQVIGLTGNTIYFGEGSWLTVV.

The rearrangement uses TRBV28 and TRBJ1-6, with D perhaps matching TRBD1 (6 bases). In germline, CDR1 is MDHEN, CDR2 SYDVKM. The V and J ends lost 2 bases and 10 bases respectively, with 15 bases between them. This CDR3 is built from 15 residues. The DNA for the CDR3 is TGTGCCAGCAGTTTAGAGTGGGGAGGGGGATCACCCCTCCACTTT. It codes for CASSLEWGGGSPLHF.

This sequence joins TRBV5-5 and TRBJ1-2; D ambiguous. The CDR3 contains 14 residues. From germline, CDR1 is SGHKS and CDR2 YYEKEE (reference sequence). V was clipped by 5 bases and J by 8 bases, with 19 bases between them. The CDR3 reads CASSSLDSVEGYTF. The DNA for the CDR3 is TGTGCCAGCAGTTCTCTCGACTCCGTGGAGGGCTACACCTTC.

The chain combines TRBV2 with TRBJ2-1; 8 bases are a match to TRBD2. This CDR3 has 12 residues. Germline CDR1 SNHLY, CDR2 FYNNEI. With V trimmed by 6 bases and J by 9 bases, 4 bases remained unmatched. CDR3 protein: CASSGRASEQFF. In DNA, the CDR3 is TGTGCCAGCAGCGGGAGGGCCTCTGAGCAGTTCTTC.

V is TRBV19 and J is TRBJ2-2; maybe TRBD2 (6 bases). Germline V gives CDR1 LNHDA, CDR2 SQIVND (reference sequence). V lost 6 bases to trimming and J lost 2 bases, with 10 bases between them. The CDR3 extends over 14 amino acids. CDR3 region: CASRLGLNTGELFF. In nucleotides, the CDR3 is TGTGCCAGTAGACTGGGACTTAACACCGGGGAGCTGTTTTTT.

The V call is TRBV28, the J call TRBJ1-6; D is unclear. Germline lookup yields CDR1 MDHEN and CDR2 SYDVKM. Trimming removed 5 bases at V and 7 bases at J, with 18 bases between. The CDR3 is made up of 16 amino acids. CDR3 in DNA: TGTGCCAGCAGTATGGGGAGGGCGGGAGGCAATTCACCCCTCCACTTT. Amino acid sequence: CASSMGRAGGNSPLHF.

The chain links TRBV29-1 to TRBJ1-2; perhaps TRBD1 as D (5 bases). The CDR3 extends over 14 amino acids. V lost 0 bases and J lost 6, with 14 bases in between. Germline values: CDR1 SQVTM, CDR2 ANQGSEA. CDR3 sequence: CSVEDQRRGDGYTF. CDR3 in DNA: TGCAGCGTTGAAGATCAAAGGAGGGGAGATGGCTACACCTTC.

The chain carries TRBV2 and TRBJ1-5, with D possibly TRBD1 on 6 matching bases. Between the trimmed V and J ends, which lost 4 bases and 0 bases, there was a span of 13 bases. The CDR3 runs 16 residues. Germline CDR1 is SNHLY and CDR2 is FYNNEI. The CDR3 DNA follows: TGTGCCAGCAGTGCCGGACAGACCTATAGCAATCAGCCCCAGCATTTT. Its protein product is CASSAGQTYSNQPQHF.

This chain connects TRBV6-5 to TRBJ1-2; D is possibly TRBD1 (6 bases). The V end lost 7 bases, the J end lost 5 bases, and 14 bases lay between the germline ends. Germline lookup yields CDR1 MNHEY and CDR2 SVGAGI. The CDR3 is 13 residues long. This chain's CDR3 is CASTNRVGYGYTF. The CDR3 nucleotides are TGTGCCAGCACCAACAGGGTGGGTTATGGCTACACCTTC.

The chain uses TRBV18 and TRBJ1-1, with D possibly TRBD1 on 5 matching bases. Trimming took off 6 bases at V and 8 bases at J, with 16 bases between the two ends. The CDR3 length is 13 residues. From germline, CDR1 is KGHSH and CDR2 LQKENI. The DNA for the CDR3 is TGTGCCAGCTCCCTAAGAGGGGACGGAGAAGCTTTCTTT. This sequence encodes CASSLRGDGEAFF.

The chain carries TRBV4-2 and TRBJ2-5; TRBD2 agrees at 8 bases. Germline V lookup: CDR1 LGHNA, CDR2 YNFKEQ. The J segment lost 5 bases and the V segment lost 0 bases, leaving 8 bases of the junction unmatched. The CDR3 runs to 16 residues. This CDR3 reads CASSQEPAGELETQYF. The CDR3 coding sequence is TGTGCCAGCAGCCAAGAACCAGCGGGAGAACTGGAGACCCAGTACTTC.

This clone was seen a single time. The genes are TRBV19 and TRBJ2-1; 10 positions agree with TRBD2. Germline V gene lookup returns CDR1 LNHDA and CDR2 SQIVND (reference sequence). This CDR3 spans 18 amino acids. The trim removed 0 bases at V and 2 bases at J, leaving 7 bases unmatched. In DNA form, the CDR3 reads TGTGCCAGTAGTATAGATGGGAAGCGGGAGGGAACCTACAATGAGCAGTTCTTC. Its protein product is CASSIDGKREGTYNEQFF.

This chain connects TRBV5-5 to TRBJ1-6; no firm D call. Germline-derived CDR1 and CDR2 are SGHKS and YYEKEE (reference sequence). V dropped 0 bases and J dropped 13 bases, with 11 bases sitting between them. The CDR3 is made up of 13 amino acids. In DNA, the CDR3 is TGTGCCAGCAGCTTGGAGCTTCAATCGCCCCTCCACTTT. This translates into CASSLELQSPLHF.

This clone has just a few counts. The V gene is TRBV11-3, the J gene TRBJ1-1, with a possible D match to TRBD1 (6 bases). V lost 5 bases to trimming and J lost 7 bases, with 14 bases between them. Germline V gives CDR1 SGHNT, CDR2 YENEEA. The CDR3 consists of 13 residues. The CDR3 DNA is TGTGCCAGCAGCCCCGATGGGGGCCGTGAAGCTTTCTTT. The encoded protein is CASSPDGGREAFF.

The genes are TRBV19 and TRBJ1-5, with D possibly being TRBD1 (5 bases). V was shortened by 1 base and J by 1 base, with 17 bases between the two germline ends. Per the germline V gene, CDR1 is LNHDA and CDR2 is SQIVND (reference sequence). The CDR3 is 18 residues long. The CDR3 nucleotides are TGTGCCAGTAGTATAGCACGACCGGGGACGGTGAGCAATCAGCCCCAGCATTTT. Protein: CASSIARPGTVSNQPQHF.

The CDR3 sequence is CASGFQRGGSYEQYF. The CDR3 nucleotides read TGTGCCAGCGGTTTTCAGCGGGGGGGCTCCTACGAGCAGTACTTC. The chain employs TRBV6-2 or TRBV6-3 and TRBJ2-7; TRBD2 aligns across 10 bases. The CDR3 spans 15 residues. The V gene's germline CDR1 is MNHEY and CDR2 SVGEGT. V lost 8 bases to trimming and J lost 0 bases; unmatched junction nucleotides: 7.

V and J are TRBV6-2 or TRBV6-3 and TRBJ1-2; D ambiguous. Germline CDR1 reads MNHEY; CDR2 reads SVGEGT. The CDR3 is made up of 14 amino acids. V lost 5 bases and J lost 4, with 14 bases in between. CDR3 residues: CASSPPFSIYGYTF. CDR3 DNA: TGTGCCAGCAGTCCCCCATTCTCCATCTATGGCTACACCTTC.

The chain is built from TRBV9 and TRBJ2-1; TRBD2 agrees at 7 bases. This CDR3 region has 14 residues. V lost 2 bases, J lost 6 bases, and 5 bases stayed unmatched. Germline CDR1 reads SGDLS; CDR2 reads YYNGEE. Written as DNA, the CDR3 is TGTGCCAGCAGCGTGGGGGACTACGGCAATGAGCAGTTCTTC. Residues: CASSVGDYGNEQFF.

This clone has a single count. The gene calls are TRBV27 and TRBJ1-5; tentative D call: TRBD1 (5 bases). V was clipped by 3 bases and J by 6 bases, with 12 bases between them. Germline V gene sequence: CDR1 MNHEY, CDR2 SMNVEV (reference sequence). The CDR3 spans 14 residues. The CDR3 loop reads CASSLGDGGQPQHF. In nucleotides, the CDR3 is TGTGCCAGCAGTTTGGGGGATGGGGGTCAGCCCCAGCATTTT.